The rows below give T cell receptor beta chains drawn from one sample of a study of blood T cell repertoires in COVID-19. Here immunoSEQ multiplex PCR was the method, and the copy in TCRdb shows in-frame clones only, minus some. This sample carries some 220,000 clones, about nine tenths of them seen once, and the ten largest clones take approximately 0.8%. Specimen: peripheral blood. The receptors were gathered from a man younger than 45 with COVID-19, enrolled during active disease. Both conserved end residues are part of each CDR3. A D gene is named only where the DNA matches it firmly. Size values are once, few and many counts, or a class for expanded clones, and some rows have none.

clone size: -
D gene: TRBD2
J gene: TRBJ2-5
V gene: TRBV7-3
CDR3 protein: CASSQTGLAGEETQYF
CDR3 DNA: TGTGCCAGCAGCCAGACAGGGCTAGCGGGGGAAGAGACCCAGTACTTC

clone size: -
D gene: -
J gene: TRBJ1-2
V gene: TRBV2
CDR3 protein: CASSEDSPANYGYTF
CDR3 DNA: TGTGCCAGCAGTGAGGACAGCCCGGCTAACTATGGCTACACCTTC

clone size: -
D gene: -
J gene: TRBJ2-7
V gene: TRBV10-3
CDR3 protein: CAISIQDVAYEQYF
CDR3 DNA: TGTGCCATCAGTATACAGGACGTAGCCTACGAGCAGTACTTC

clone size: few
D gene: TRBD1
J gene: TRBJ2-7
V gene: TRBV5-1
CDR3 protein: CASSSNPGQGYEQYF
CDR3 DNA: TGCGCCAGCAGCTCAAACCCGGGACAGGGCTACGAGCAGTACTTC

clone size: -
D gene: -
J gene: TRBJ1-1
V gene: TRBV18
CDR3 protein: CASSPLADRSNTEAFF
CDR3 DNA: TGTGCCAGCTCACCTCTAGCGGACCGCTCGAACACTGAAGCTTTCTTT

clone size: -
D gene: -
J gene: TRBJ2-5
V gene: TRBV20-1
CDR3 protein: CSALKRETQYF
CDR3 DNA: TGCAGTGCTTTAAAACGGGAGACCCAGTACTTC

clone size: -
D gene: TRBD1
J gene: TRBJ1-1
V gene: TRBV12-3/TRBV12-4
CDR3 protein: CASSTTGGRLAFF
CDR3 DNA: TGTGCCAGCAGCACAACAGGGGGCCGGCTTGCTTTCTTT

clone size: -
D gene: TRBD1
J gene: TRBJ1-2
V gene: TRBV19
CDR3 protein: CASMESGTALGGYGYTF
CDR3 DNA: TGTGCCAGTATGGAGTCCGGGACAGCTCTCGGGGGCTATGGCTACACCTTC

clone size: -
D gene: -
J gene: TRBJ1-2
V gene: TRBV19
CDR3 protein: CASRGGHNYGYTF
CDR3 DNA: TGTGCCAGTAGGGGAGGGCATAACTATGGCTACACCTTC

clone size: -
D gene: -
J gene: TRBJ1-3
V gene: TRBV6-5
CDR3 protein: CASSYESGNTIYF
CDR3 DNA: TGTGCCAGCAGTTACGAGTCTGGAAACACCATATATTTT

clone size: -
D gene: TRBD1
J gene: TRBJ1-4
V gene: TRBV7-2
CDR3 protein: CASSHYIRQGAEKLFF
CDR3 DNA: TGTGCCAGCAGCCATTATATCCGACAGGGGGCCGAAAAACTGTTTTTT

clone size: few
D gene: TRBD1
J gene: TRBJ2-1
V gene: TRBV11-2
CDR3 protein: CASSRIDRGLGNEQFF
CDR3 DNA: TGTGCCAGCAGCCGAATCGACAGGGGGCTAGGAAATGAGCAGTTCTTC

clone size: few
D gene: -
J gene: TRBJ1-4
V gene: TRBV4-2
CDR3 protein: CASSQEVTQGSEKLFF
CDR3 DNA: TGTGCCAGCAGCCAAGAGGTGACCCAGGGCAGTGAAAAACTGTTTTTT

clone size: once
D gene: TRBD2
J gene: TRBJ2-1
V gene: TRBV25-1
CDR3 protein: CASSEFGLAPEQFF
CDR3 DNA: TGTGCCAGCAGTGAATTCGGACTAGCACCTGAGCAGTTCTTC

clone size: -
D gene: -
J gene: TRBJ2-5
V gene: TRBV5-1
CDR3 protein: CASSKAVNGGETQYF
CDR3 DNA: TGCGCCAGCAGCAAGGCAGTGAATGGGGGGGAGACCCAGTACTTC

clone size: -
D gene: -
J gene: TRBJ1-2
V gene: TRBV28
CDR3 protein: CASSLDRRNYGYTF
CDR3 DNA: TGTGCCAGCAGTTTAGACCGGAGGAACTATGGCTACACCTTC

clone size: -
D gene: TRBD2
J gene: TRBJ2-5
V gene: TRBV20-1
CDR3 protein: CSASTGGGAPSYQETQYF
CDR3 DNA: TGCAGTGCTAGTACTGGCGGGGGGGCTCCCAGCTACCAAGAGACCCAGTACTTC

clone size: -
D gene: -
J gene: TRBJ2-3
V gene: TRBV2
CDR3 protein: CASSGNSAGDTQYF
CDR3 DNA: TGTGCCAGCAGTGGTAATAGCGCGGGAGATACGCAGTATTTT

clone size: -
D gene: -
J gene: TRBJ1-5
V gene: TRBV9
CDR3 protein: CASSRTGGVYQPQHF
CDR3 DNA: TGTGCCAGCAGCAGGACCGGGGGGGTGTATCAGCCCCAGCATTTT

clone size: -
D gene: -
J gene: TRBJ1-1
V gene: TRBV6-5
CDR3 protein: CASSSAQGWDTEAFF
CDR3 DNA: TGTGCCAGCAGTTCCGCCCAGGGATGGGACACTGAAGCTTTCTTT

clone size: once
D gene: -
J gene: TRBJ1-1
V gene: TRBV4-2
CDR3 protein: CASSHHSQGTEAFF
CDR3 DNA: TGTGCCAGCAGCCACCATTCCCAGGGGACTGAAGCTTTCTTT

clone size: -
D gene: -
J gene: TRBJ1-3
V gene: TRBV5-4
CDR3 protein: CASSLGQGLSGNTIYF
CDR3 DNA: TGTGCCAGCAGCTTGGGGCAGGGGCTCTCTGGAAACACCATATATTTT

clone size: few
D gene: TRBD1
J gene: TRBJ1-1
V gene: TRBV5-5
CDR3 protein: CASSFTGTGDTEAFF
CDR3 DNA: TGTGCCAGCAGCTTTACCGGGACAGGGGACACTGAAGCTTTCTTT

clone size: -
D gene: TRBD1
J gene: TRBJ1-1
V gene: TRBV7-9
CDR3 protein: CASSSNRDRGGLDTEAFF
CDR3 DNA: TGTGCCAGCAGTAGTAACCGGGACAGGGGAGGATTGGACACTGAAGCTTTCTTT

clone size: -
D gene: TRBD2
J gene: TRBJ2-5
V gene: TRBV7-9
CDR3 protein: CASSDVTSGEIQETQYF
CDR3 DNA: TGTGCCAGCAGCGATGTGACTAGCGGAGAGATACAAGAGACCCAGTACTTC

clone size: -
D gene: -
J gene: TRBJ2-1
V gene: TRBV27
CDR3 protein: CASRAGINQFF
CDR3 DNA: TGTGCCAGCCGGGCAGGGATCAACCAGTTCTTC

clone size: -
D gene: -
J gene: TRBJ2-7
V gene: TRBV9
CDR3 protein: CASSVDGQVYEQYF
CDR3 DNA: TGTGCCAGCAGCGTAGATGGACAAGTCTACGAGCAGTACTTC

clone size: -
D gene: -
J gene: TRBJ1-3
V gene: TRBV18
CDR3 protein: CASSPAGPEPGNTIYF
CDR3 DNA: TGTGCCAGCTCACCCGCGGGGCCCGAGCCTGGAAACACCATATATTTT

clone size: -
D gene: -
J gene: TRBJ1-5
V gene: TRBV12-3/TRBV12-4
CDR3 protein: CASSEGQPQHF
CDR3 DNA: TGTGCCAGCAGTGAGGGCCAGCCCCAGCATTTT

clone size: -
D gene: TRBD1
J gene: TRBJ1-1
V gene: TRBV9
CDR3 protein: CASSAAGTAENTEAFF
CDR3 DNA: TGTGCCAGCAGCGCCGCCGGGACAGCGGAAAACACTGAAGCTTTCTTT

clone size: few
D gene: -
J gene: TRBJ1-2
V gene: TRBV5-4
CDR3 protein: CASSFPRLGYTF
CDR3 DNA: TGTGCCAGCAGCTTCCCCCGGTTGGGCTACACCTTC

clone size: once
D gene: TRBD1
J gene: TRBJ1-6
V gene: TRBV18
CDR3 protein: CASSYSGTGDHHNSPLHF
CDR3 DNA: TGTGCCAGCTCATATAGCGGGACAGGGGACCACCATAATTCACCCCTCCACTTT

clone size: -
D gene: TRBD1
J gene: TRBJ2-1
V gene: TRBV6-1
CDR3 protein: CASSDKQGDWNEQFF
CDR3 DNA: TGTGCCAGCAGTGACAAACAGGGGGATTGGAATGAGCAGTTCTTC

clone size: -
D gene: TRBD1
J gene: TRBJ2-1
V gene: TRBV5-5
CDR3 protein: CASSQSTDRGSSSYNEQFF
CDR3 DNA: TGTGCCAGCAGCCAGTCAACGGACAGGGGGTCGAGCTCCTACAATGAGCAGTTCTTC

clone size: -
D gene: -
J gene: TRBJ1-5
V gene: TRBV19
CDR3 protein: CASSMRYQPQHF
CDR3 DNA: TGTGCCAGTAGTATGAGGTATCAGCCCCAGCATTTT

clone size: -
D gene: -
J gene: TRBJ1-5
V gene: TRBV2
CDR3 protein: CASSADRQWDQPQHF
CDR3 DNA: TGTGCCAGCAGTGCTGACAGGCAATGGGATCAGCCCCAGCATTTT

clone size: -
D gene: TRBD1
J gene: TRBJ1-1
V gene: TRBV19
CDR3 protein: CASSIGTGYEAFF
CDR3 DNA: TGTGCCAGTAGTATAGGGACAGGGTATGAAGCTTTCTTT

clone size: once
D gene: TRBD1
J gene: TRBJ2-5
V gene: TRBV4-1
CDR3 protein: CASSQGRTGGRETQYF
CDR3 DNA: TGCGCCAGCAGCCAGGGAAGGACAGGGGGAAGGGAGACCCAGTACTTC

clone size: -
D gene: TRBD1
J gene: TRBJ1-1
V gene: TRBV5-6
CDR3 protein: CASSEDRDDTEAFF
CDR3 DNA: TGTGCCAGCAGCGAAGACAGGGATGACACTGAAGCTTTCTTT

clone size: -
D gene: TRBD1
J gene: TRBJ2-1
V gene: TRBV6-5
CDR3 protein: CASRGRDSLGYEQFF
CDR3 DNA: TGTGCCAGCAGGGGCCGGGACAGCCTTGGCTATGAGCAGTTCTTC

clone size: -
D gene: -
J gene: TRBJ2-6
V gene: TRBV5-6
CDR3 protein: CASSKTGANVLTF
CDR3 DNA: TGTGCCAGCAGCAAGACAGGGGCCAACGTCCTGACTTTC

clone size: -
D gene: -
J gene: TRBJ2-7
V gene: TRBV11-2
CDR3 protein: CASSLENSNHEQYF
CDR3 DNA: TGTGCCAGCAGCTTAGAAAACAGTAACCACGAGCAGTACTTC

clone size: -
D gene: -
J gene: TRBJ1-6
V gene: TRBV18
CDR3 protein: CASSTTVNSPLHF
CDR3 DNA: TGTGCCAGCTCAACGACAGTTAATTCACCCCTCCACTTT

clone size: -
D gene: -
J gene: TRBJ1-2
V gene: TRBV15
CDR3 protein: CATSRDRGGNYGYTF
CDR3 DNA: TGTGCCACCAGCAGAGATAGGGGTGGAAACTATGGCTACACCTTC

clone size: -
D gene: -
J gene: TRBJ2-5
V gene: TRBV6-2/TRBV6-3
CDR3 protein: CASSYGEETQYF
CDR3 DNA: TGTGCCAGCAGTTACGGAGAAGAGACCCAGTACTTC

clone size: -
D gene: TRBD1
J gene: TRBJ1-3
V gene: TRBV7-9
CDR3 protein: CASSYGDRGSRNTIYF
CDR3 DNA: TGTGCCAGCAGCTATGGGGACAGGGGGTCTAGAAACACCATATATTTT

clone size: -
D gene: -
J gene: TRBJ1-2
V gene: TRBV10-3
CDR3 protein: CAISESIDLQTYYGYTF
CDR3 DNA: TGTGCCATCAGTGAGTCGATTGATTTACAGACCTACTATGGCTACACCTTC

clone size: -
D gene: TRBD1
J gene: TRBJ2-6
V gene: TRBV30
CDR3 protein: CAGGQGTTNVLTF
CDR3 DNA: TGTGCCGGCGGACAGGGGACCACCAACGTCCTGACTTTC

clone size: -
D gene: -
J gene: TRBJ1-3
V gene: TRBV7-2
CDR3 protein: CASSPEHKFQGNTIYF
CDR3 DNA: TGTGCCAGCAGCCCAGAACACAAATTCCAGGGAAACACCATATATTTT

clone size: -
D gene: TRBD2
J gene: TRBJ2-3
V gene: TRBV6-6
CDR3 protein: CATPPLAGSTDTQYF
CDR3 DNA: TGTGCCACACCACCCCTAGCGGGGAGCACAGATACGCAGTATTTT

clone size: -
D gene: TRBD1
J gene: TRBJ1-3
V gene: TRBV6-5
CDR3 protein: CASSYHRGSGNTIYF
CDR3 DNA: TGTGCCAGCAGCTACCACAGGGGGTCGGGAAACACCATATATTTT

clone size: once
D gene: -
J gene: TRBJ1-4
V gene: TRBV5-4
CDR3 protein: CASSPGSYEKLFF
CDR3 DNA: TGTGCCAGCAGTCCAGGGTCTTATGAAAAACTGTTTTTT

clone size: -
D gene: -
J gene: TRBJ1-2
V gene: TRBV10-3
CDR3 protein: CALREGREGGYTF
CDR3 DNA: TGTGCCCTCCGCGAGGGAAGGGAGGGCGGCTACACCTTC

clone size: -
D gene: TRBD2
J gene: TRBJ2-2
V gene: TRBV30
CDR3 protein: CAWRLAGGPTGELFF
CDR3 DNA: TGTGCCTGGAGACTAGCGGGGGGGCCGACCGGGGAGCTGTTTTTT

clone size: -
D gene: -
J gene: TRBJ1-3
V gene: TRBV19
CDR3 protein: CASSQGGVGNTIYF
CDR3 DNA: TGTGCCAGTAGTCAAGGAGGGGTTGGAAACACCATATATTTT

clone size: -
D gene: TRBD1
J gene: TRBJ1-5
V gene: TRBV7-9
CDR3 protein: CASSRTGGQPQHF
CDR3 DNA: TGTGCCAGCAGCCGGACAGGGGGACAGCCCCAGCATTTT

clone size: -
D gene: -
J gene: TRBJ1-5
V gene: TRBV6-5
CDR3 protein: CASSYSGSHGEPQHF
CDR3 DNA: TGTGCCAGCAGTTACTCAGGGTCACACGGGGAGCCCCAGCATTTT

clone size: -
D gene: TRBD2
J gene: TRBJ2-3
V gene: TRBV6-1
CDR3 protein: CASSEGGGATDTQYF
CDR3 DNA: TGTGCCAGCAGTGAAGGCGGGGGGGCAACAGATACGCAGTATTTT

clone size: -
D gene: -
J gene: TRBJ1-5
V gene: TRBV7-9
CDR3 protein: CASSLGQGSQPQHF
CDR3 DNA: TGTGCCAGCAGCTTAGGCCAGGGGTCCCAGCCCCAGCATTTT